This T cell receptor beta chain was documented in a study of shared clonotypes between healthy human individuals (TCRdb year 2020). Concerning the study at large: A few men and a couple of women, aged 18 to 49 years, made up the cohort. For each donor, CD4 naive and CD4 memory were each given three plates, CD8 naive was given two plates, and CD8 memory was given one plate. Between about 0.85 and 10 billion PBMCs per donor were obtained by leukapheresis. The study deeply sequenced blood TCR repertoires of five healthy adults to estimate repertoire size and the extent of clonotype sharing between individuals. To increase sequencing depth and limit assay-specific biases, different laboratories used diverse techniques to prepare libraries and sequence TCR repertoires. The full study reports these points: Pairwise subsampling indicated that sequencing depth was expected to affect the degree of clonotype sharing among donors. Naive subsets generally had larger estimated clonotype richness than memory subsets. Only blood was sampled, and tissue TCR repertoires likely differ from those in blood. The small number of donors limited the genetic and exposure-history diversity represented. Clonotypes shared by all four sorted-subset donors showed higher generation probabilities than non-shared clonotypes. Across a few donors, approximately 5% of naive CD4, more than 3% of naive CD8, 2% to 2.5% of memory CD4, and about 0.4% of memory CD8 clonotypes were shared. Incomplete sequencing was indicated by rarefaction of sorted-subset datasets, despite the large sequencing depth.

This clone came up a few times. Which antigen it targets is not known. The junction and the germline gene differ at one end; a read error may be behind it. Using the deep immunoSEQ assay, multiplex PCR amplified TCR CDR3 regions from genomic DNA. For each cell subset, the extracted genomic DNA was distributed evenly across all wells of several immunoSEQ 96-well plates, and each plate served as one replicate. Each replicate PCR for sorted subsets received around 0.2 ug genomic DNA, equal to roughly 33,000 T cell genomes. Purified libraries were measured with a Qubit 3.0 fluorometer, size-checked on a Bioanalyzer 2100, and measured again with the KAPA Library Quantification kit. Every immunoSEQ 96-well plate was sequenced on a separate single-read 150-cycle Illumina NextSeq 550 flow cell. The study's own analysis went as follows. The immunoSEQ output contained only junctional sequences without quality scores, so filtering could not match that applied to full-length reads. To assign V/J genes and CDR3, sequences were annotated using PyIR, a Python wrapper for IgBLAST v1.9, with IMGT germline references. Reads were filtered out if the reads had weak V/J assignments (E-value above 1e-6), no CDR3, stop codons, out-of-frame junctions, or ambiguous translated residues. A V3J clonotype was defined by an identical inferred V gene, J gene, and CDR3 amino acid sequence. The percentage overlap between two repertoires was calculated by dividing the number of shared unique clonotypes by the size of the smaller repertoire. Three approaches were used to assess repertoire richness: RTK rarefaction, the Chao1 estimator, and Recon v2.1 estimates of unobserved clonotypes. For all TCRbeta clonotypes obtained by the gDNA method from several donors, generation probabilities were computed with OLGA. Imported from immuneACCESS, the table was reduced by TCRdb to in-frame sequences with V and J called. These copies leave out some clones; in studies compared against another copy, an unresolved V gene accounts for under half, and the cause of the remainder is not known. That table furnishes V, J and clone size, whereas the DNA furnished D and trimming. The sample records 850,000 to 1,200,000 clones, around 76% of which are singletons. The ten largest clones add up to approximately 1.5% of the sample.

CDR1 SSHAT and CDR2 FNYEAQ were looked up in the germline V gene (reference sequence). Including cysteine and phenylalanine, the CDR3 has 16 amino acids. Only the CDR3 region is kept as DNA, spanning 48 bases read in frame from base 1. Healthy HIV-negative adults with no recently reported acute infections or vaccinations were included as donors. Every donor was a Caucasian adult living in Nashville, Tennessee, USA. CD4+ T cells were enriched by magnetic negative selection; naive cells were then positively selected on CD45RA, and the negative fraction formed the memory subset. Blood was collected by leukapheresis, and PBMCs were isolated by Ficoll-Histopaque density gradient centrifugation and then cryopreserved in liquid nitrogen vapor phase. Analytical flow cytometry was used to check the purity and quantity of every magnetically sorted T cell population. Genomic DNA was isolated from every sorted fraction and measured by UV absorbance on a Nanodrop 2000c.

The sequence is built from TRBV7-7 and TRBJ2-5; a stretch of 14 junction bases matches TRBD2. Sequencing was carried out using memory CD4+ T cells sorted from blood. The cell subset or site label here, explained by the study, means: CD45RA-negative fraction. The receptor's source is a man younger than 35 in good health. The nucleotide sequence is TGTGCTAGCAGCTACGGGACTAGCGGGGGACAAGAGACCCAGTACTTC. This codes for CASSYGTSGGQETQYF.